The rows below give T cell receptor beta chains drawn from one sample of a study of cytomegalovirus exposure and HLA in healthy donors. Clones were sequenced by immunoSEQ multiplex PCR, and TCRdb holds only the in-frame ones, with some missing. Among about 200,000 clones listed, around four fifths were seen once. The source material was PBMCs. The receptors were sampled from a woman aged 18-29 years in good health and CMV-seronegative. Both conserved end residues are trimmed from each CDR3. Each record gives: J gene, V gene, D gene, CDR3 protein. The D gene is left open where the match is weak.

>TRBJ2-7|TRBV27|TRBD2
ASSRSPRAGRNLEQY
>TRBJ2-7|TRBV5-4|.
ASSLEGRYYEQY
>TRBJ1-1|TRBV7-2|.
ASSLGAMNTEAF
>TRBJ2-2|TRBV5-1|TRBD1
ASSETRTGGPGELF
>TRBJ1-6|TRBV5-1|TRBD1
ASSPGTGKNSPLH
>TRBJ2-7|TRBV5-1|TRBD2
ASSQVAGGPGEQY
>TRBJ2-1|TRBV5-4|.
ASTSEAAGYNEQF
>TRBJ2-7|TRBV2|TRBD2
ASSPRRGGGAYEQY
>TRBJ1-2|TRBV10-3|.
AISEVPDQGYT
>TRBJ1-1|TRBV30|.
AWSVRRQSGHGNTEAF
>TRBJ2-1|TRBV11-2|TRBD2
ASSFRSGSGRGNEQF
>TRBJ2-7|TRBV13|TRBD1
ASSSGQGAYEQY
>TRBJ1-2|TRBV2|.
ASSVGWGNYGYT
>TRBJ1-4|TRBV6-6|TRBD1
ASQGVEGEKLF
>TRBJ1-1|TRBV28|.
ASSGVRVRPEAF
>TRBJ1-5|TRBV6-5|.
ASCRGLNQPQH
>TRBJ2-1|TRBV28|.
ASSLSLGEAGYNEQF
>TRBJ1-2|TRBV6-5|.
ASRPLGVNYGYT
>TRBJ2-7|TRBV28|.
ASSLSIRGEQY
>TRBJ1-4|TRBV9|.
ASSAPGGASNEKLF
>TRBJ2-7|TRBV5-1|TRBD1
ASSLQGAGDEQY
>TRBJ2-5|TRBV5-6|TRBD2
ASSYRLAGRETQY
>TRBJ1-1|TRBV11-2|.
ASSPRGLNTEAF
>TRBJ2-5|TRBV5-4|.
ASSARGLRETQY
>TRBJ1-1|TRBV30|TRBD1
AWSPWDRGLAEAF
>TRBJ2-1|TRBV4-1|.
ASSDGATNYNEQF
>TRBJ2-3|TRBV29-1|TRBD2
SVKPGGSRVTQY
>TRBJ2-1|TRBV9|TRBD2
ASSALLGAGGSYNEQF
>TRBJ1-2|TRBV18|TRBD1
ASASDRVSYGYT
>TRBJ1-3|TRBV18|TRBD1
ASSPRTGATSGNTIY
>TRBJ1-2|TRBV9|.
ASSPSPPGVPNYGYT
>TRBJ1-2|TRBV6-5|.
ASSRVLGVDYGYT
>TRBJ2-1|TRBV4-1|TRBD2
ASSQVGKGDLAGGNYEQF
>TRBJ2-1|TRBV5-1|.
ASSLDCGVYLLWSYNEQF
>TRBJ2-1|TRBV13|.
ASSAHPSRYNNEQF
>TRBJ1-5|TRBV2|.
ASTPRSLSGHQPQH
>TRBJ1-2|TRBV9|.
ASSPSTEPYGYT
>TRBJ1-2|TRBV5-1|.
ASSGGADGYT
>TRBJ1-1|TRBV11-1|.
ASSLGWNPRRGNTEAF
>TRBJ1-4|TRBV7-3|.
ASSSGTGEKLF
>TRBJ2-7|TRBV7-6|.
ASSRSEQTTPREQY
>TRBJ2-1|TRBV5-1|TRBD2
ASRDTSVGPWEQF
>TRBJ1-6|TRBV5-5|.
ASSTLAESYNSPLH
>TRBJ1-5|TRBV6-1|.
ASSEVTGAINQPQH
>TRBJ1-1|TRBV10-3|.
AISDQRTEAF
>TRBJ1-1|TRBV30|.
AWRDLGNTEAF
>TRBJ2-5|TRBV5-1|TRBD1
ASSSTRGRAETQY
>TRBJ2-1|TRBV5-1|TRBD2
ASSFLAGGPNEQF
>TRBJ2-2|TRBV2|.
ASSREGDIVTGELF
>TRBJ2-1|TRBV4-1|TRBD2
ASSPGLAGGVSYNEQF
>TRBJ1-5|TRBV19|.
ASSLGRSVSNQPQH
>TRBJ2-1|TRBV18|.
ASSPLESSYNEQF
>TRBJ1-2|TRBV6-6|TRBD1
ASSYSATGGQDGYT
>TRBJ2-1|TRBV30|.
AWSVRGGGRGGYNEQF
>TRBJ2-1|TRBV19|TRBD1
AAGQGEWDEQF
>TRBJ1-1|TRBV6-5|.
ASSYSGENTEAF
>TRBJ2-2|TRBV9|.
ASSAVPTGELF